This TCR beta chain was documented in a study of T cell repertoires in cytomegalovirus infection. Study overall: Well-studied HLA-B-restricted CMV epitopes were used in the study alongside recently identified HLA-C-restricted ones. Public TCR beta signatures marked donors with CMV infection and the matching HLA. The study's findings and limits: Frequencies of public TCR beta families were cumulated, and this identified carriers of CMV plus the relevant HLA. HLA-C-restricted CMV clonotypes gave the most frequent clonotype in two of eight donors.

TCRdb re-called the reads through MiXCR, storing one row per CDR3 protein. The sample contains approximately 50,000 distinct CDR3 sequences, about 20% of which appear only once. Note on this clonotype: Its antigen remains unidentified.

This specimen consisted of CD8+ T cells from cultured PBMCs, obtained from culture after CMV antigen stimulation. This receptor was taken from a human donor in good health (CMV status not recorded). Some clones in this sample may be carry-over from other donors' samples.

The CDR3: CAISESDSANYGYTF. The CDR3 DNA reads as TGTGCCATCAGTGAGTCGGACAGCGCTAACTATGGCTACACCTTC. The rearrangement links TRBV10-3 to TRBJ1-2; TRBD1 is a possible D gene (6 bases). CDR3 length: 15 amino acids. Germline V gene sequence: CDR1 ENHRY, CDR2 SYGVKD. The germline V and J ends were trimmed by 0 bases and 0 bases, with 8 bases remaining between them.